Below are 20 T cell receptor beta chains sequenced from a single sample in a study of blood T cell repertoires in COVID-19. Measured with immunoSEQ multiplex PCR; TCRdb has only the in-frame clones, and not every one. The table shows about 270,000 clones, with roughly 86% occurring only once. The sequenced sample consisted of peripheral blood. These receptors were taken from a man in his forties with active or convalescent COVID-19.

The V and J genes are TRBV9 and TRBJ2-5; TRBD2 aligns across 9 bases. The CDR3 covers 17 residues. Germline CDR1 and CDR2: SGDLS and YYNGEE. Germline trimming cut 1 base from V and 1 base from J; bases unmatched to any gene: 8. The DNA of the CDR3 is TGTGCCAGCAGCGTACTGCCTTCTAGCGGGGTCCAAGAGACCCAGTACTTC. It is translated as CASSVLPSSGVQETQYF.

The J gene is TRBJ2-7, the V gene TRBV5-1, with D perhaps TRBD1 (5 bases). The V gene's germline CDR1 is SGHRS and CDR2 YFSETQ. The CDR3 is made up of 15 amino acids. V lost 1 base, J lost 2 bases, and 13 bases lay in between. CDR3: CASSLYTGPTYEQYF. Here the CDR3 DNA reads TGCGCCAGCAGCTTGTATACAGGACCGACCTACGAGCAGTACTTC.

A few counts support this clone. The CDR3: CASSVTSGRANEQFF. CDR3 nucleotide sequence: TGTGCCAGCAGCGTAACTAGCGGGAGGGCAAATGAGCAGTTCTTC. The chain combines TRBV5-4 with TRBJ2-1; 13 positions agree with TRBD2. This CDR3 spans 15 amino acids. Germline values: CDR1 SGHNT, CDR2 YYREEE (reference sequence). V shed 4 bases, J shed 7 bases, and the junction held 5 bases outside the gene matches.

This sequence joins TRBV18 and TRBJ1-4, with TRBD1 matching over 7 bases. The length of the CDR3 is 16 residues. Germline CDR1 and CDR2: KGHSH and LQKENI. The ends lost 3 bases at V and 6 bases at J; junction bases unmatched: 10. In DNA, the CDR3 is TGTGCCAGCTCACCCCGCTCGACAGGGTCTTATGAAAAACTGTTTTTT. It translates to CASSPRSTGSYEKLFF.

The rearrangement uses TRBV14 and TRBJ2-1; 16 bases align to TRBD2. V lost 4 bases and J lost 6; bases outside the gene matches: 12. Germline values: CDR1 SGHDN, CDR2 FVKESK. CDR3 length: 19 amino acids. The DNA for the CDR3 is TGTGCCAGCAGCCCGACACCGGGACTAGCGGGAGGGATCCTCAATGAGCAGTTCTTC. This translates into CASSPTPGLAGGILNEQFF.

The chain couples TRBV10-3 to TRBJ1-3; maybe TRBD1 (5 bases). Trimming stripped 3 bases from V and 1 base from J, with 10 bases between. Per germline, CDR1 ENHRY and CDR2 SYGVKD. The CDR3 sequence is 15 residues long. CDR3 amino acids: CAISDVSGSGNTIYF. Written as DNA, the CDR3 is TGTGCCATCAGTGATGTATCAGGGTCTGGAAACACCATATATTTT.

The chain employs TRBV9 and TRBJ2-7, with D possibly TRBD2 on 5 matching bases. V lost 3 bases and J 0 bases, leaving 16 bases between the germline ends. Per germline, CDR1 SGDLS and CDR2 YYNGEE. The CDR3 contains 16 residues. The CDR3 DNA sequence: TGTGCCAGCAGCGGACGTGAGGGTGGAACCTCCTACGAGCAGTACTTC. It codes for CASSGREGGTSYEQYF.

CDR3 sequence reads: CAWSTGQAETQYF. The CDR3 DNA reads TGTGCCTGGAGTACGGGACAGGCGGAGACCCAGTACTTC. The rearrangement links TRBV30 to TRBJ2-5, with 8 bases matching TRBD1. This CDR3 comprises 13 residues. V shed 2 bases, J shed 5 bases, and the junction held 4 bases outside the gene matches. In germline, CDR1 is GTSNPN, CDR2 SVGIG (reference sequence).

This chain uses TRBV9 with TRBJ1-5; 12 bases agree with TRBD1. CDR1 SGDLS and CDR2 YYNGEE come from the germline V gene. V trimming: 3 bases; J trimming: 5 bases; junction bases outside the gene matches: 6. The CDR3 runs 16 residues. CDR3 amino acids: CASSASGTGGDQPQHF. The CDR3 region has the DNA TGTGCCAGCAGCGCTTCCGGGACAGGGGGCGATCAGCCCCAGCATTTT.

The chain couples TRBV30 to TRBJ1-1, with D possibly being TRBD1 (5 bases). This CDR3 has 15 residues. Trimming stripped 2 bases from V and 3 bases from J, with 16 bases between. Germline CDR1 is GTSNPN and CDR2 is SVGIG (reference sequence). The CDR3 coding sequence is TGTGCCTGGAGTCCCACGTGGGGCGCAGACACTGAAGCTTTCTTT. It translates to CAWSPTWGADTEAFF.

This rearrangement joins TRBV11-3 to TRBJ2-7; a possible D gene is TRBD1 (6 bases). The germline V gene has CDR1 SGHNT and CDR2 YENEEA. This CDR3 has 14 amino acids. Deletions cut 5 bases from V and 2 bases from J, with 13 bases between. The CDR3 spells CASSPRGFPYEQYF. The CDR3 DNA follows: TGTGCCAGCAGCCCCAGGGGATTTCCCTACGAGCAGTACTTC.

The V call is TRBV6-5, the J call TRBJ2-5; 9 positions agree with TRBD2. The CDR3 spans 15 residues. V gave up 5 bases and J gave up 4 bases; unmatched junction bases: 8. Germline-derived CDR1 and CDR2 are MNHEY and SVGAGI. CDR3 sequence (DNA): TGTGCCAGCAGTCCCGGGGTAGCGGGGGCAGAGACCCAGTACTTC. As protein: CASSPGVAGAETQYF.

The chain recombines TRBV5-5 with TRBJ2-7; TRBD2 matches 8 bases. The germline V gene has CDR1 SGHKS and CDR2 YYEKEE (reference sequence). The CDR3 consists of 15 residues. V was pared by 0 bases and J by 3 bases, with 5 bases of the junction left unmatched. The CDR3 protein is CASSLDAGGSYEQYF. CDR3 in DNA: TGTGCCAGCAGCTTGGATGCGGGAGGAAGCTACGAGCAGTACTTC.

This rearrangement joins TRBV5-1 to TRBJ1-3; a possible D gene is TRBD1 (5 bases). Trimming took off 1 base at V and 1 base at J, with 6 bases between the two ends. Germline CDR1 is SGHRS and CDR2 is YFSETQ. This CDR3 has 14 amino acids. CDR3 region: CASSLPGSGNTIYF. In DNA, the CDR3 is TGCGCCAGCAGCTTGCCAGGGTCTGGAAACACCATATATTTT. Looking up the rest from reference TRBV5-1 and TRBJ1-3 gives the full variable domain: KAGVTQTPRYLIKTRGQQVTLSCSPISGHRSVSWYQQTPGQGLQFLFEYFSETQRNKGNFPGRFSGRQFSNSRSEMNVSTLELGDSALYLCASSLPGSGNTIYFGEGSWLTVV.

V and J are TRBV9 and TRBJ2-3; 13 bases line up with TRBD2. In germline, CDR1 is SGDLS, CDR2 YYNGEE. The CDR3 runs to 15 residues. Losses at the gene ends were 3 bases for V and 7 bases for J; bases not matched to a gene: 5. CDR3: CASSAGLAGEHTQYF. DNA of the CDR3: TGTGCCAGCAGCGCAGGACTAGCGGGAGAACATACGCAGTATTTT.

The rearrangement uses TRBV5-1 and TRBJ2-3; 9 positions match TRBD1. Trimming at V came to 4 bases and at J to 8 bases, leaving 11 bases not matched to a gene. CDR3 size: 15 residues. Germline values: CDR1 SGHRS, CDR2 YFSETQ. The CDR3 reads CASSLGQGSFGTQYF. In DNA form, the CDR3 reads TGCGCCAGCAGCCTCGGACAGGGGAGCTTTGGTACGCAGTATTTT.

This clone was picked up one time. Here the CDR3 reads CASLAGVRAYNEQFF. The DNA for the CDR3 is TGTGCCAGCCTAGCGGGAGTTAGGGCCTACAATGAGCAGTTCTTC. The chain joins TRBV7-9 to TRBJ2-1; 10 nucleotides match TRBD2. CDR1 is SEHNR and CDR2 is FQNEAQ in the germline V gene (reference sequence). V shed 8 bases and J 2 bases; nucleotides not matched to a gene: 6. This CDR3 has 15 residues.

The chain links TRBV5-6 to TRBJ2-3, with 8 nucleotides matching TRBD2. V shed 3 bases and J 0 bases; nucleotides not matched to a gene: 6. Germline values: CDR1 SGHDT, CDR2 YYEEEE. This CDR3 region has 16 residues. CDR3 amino acids: CASSYRASGSTDTQYF. The DNA of the CDR3 is TGTGCCAGCAGCTACCGTGCTAGCGGGAGCACAGATACGCAGTATTTT.

This clone was seen many times. This chain joins TRBV15 and TRBJ2-4; D not resolved. The CDR3 is 13 amino acids. Germline V CDR1 and CDR2: LNHNV, YYDKDF (reference sequence). V lost 3 bases and J lost 6, with 9 bases in between. The CDR3 DNA is TGTGCCACCAGCAGCGGTGGTGGAAACATTCAGTACTTC. Translating it yields CATSSGGGNIQYF.

As to this clone: One junction end does not reproduce the germline sequence, and a read error may be involved. The V call is TRBV7-7, the J call TRBJ2-7, with a possible D match to TRBD2 (8 bases). The V gene's germline CDR1 is SSHAT and CDR2 FNYEAQ (reference sequence). This CDR3 has 15 residues. The CDR3 bases are TGTGCTAGCAGCCTCAATAGCGGGACAGCCTACGAGCAGTACTTC. It codes for CASSLNSGTAYEQYF.